Following are 14 T cell receptor beta chains from one sample sequenced in a study of neurological immune-mediated disorders. In TCRdb, the 5' RACE reads were re-called with MiXCR into one record per CDR3 protein. The top ten hold 1.5% to 2% of the sample, which has 77,000 or so distinct CDR3 sequences, about 9.4% seen once. Material: PBMCs. The origin of the receptors is a man aged 50 to 60 in good health.

This clonotype came up many times. The V and J genes are TRBV5-1 and TRBJ2-1, with 11 positions matching TRBD1. The V and J ends lost 0 bases and 8 bases, in that order; junction bases with no gene match: 4. This CDR3 contains 15 residues. CDR1 and CDR2 (germline): SGHRS, YFSETQ. The CDR3 loop reads CASSLGTGGRDEQFF. The CDR3 DNA reads as TGCGCCAGCAGCTTGGGGACAGGGGGCAGGGATGAGCAGTTCTTC.

The sample holds many counts of this clonotype. This chain joins TRBV28 and TRBJ2-5, with 10 positions matching TRBD2. Trimming cost V 6 bases and J 2 bases; bases outside gene matches: 9. The CDR3 runs 16 residues. Germline lookup yields CDR1 MDHEN and CDR2 SYDVKM. The CDR3 DNA reads as TGTGCCAGCAGACTGCCCGGGACTAGCGAACAAGAGACCCAGTACTTC. Residues: CASRLPGTSEQETQYF.

There are many counts of this clonotype. This chain joins TRBV29-1 and TRBJ2-3; D is unclear. The CDR3 totals 14 residues. From germline, CDR1 is SQVTM and CDR2 ANQGSEA. Trimming took 4 bases from V and 0 from J, leaving 11 bases between them. DNA for the CDR3: TGCAGCGTTGCAATAGGCGTTAGCACAGATACGCAGTATTTT. Translating gives CSVAIGVSTDTQYF.

This clonotype was seen only a few times. The chain carries TRBV11-2 and TRBJ2-3; 9 nucleotides line up with TRBD2. This CDR3 region has 15 residues. In germline, CDR1 is SGHAT, CDR2 FQNNGV. Trimming at V came to 3 bases and at J to 3 bases, leaving 4 bases not matched to a gene. The CDR3 is CASSLSGRWTDTQYF. For the CDR3, the DNA is TGTGCCAGCAGCTTGAGCGGGAGGTGGACAGATACGCAGTATTTT. Combining the CDR3 with reference TRBV11-2 and TRBJ2-3 gives the whole variable domain EAGVAQSPRYKIIEKRQSVAFWCNPISGHATLYWYQQILGQGPKLLIQFQNNGVVDDSQLPKDRFSAERLKGVDSTLKIQPAKLEDSAVYLCASSLSGRWTDTQYFGPGTRLTVL.

This clonotype has at least ten counts. This chain joins TRBV29-1 and TRBJ2-1; 11 nucleotides match TRBD2. V trimming: 7 bases; J trimming: 5 bases; junction bases outside the gene matches: 7. Germline CDR1 and CDR2: SQVTM and ANQGSEA. The CDR3 totals 14 residues. CDR3: CSGPTSGGNNEQFF. The CDR3 DNA follows: TGCAGCGGCCCTACTAGCGGGGGTAACAATGAGCAGTTCTTC.

The sample holds many counts of this clonotype. This chain links TRBV30 with TRBJ2-3; no clear D gene. The CDR3 consists of 13 residues. The V and J ends lost 5 bases and 5 bases respectively, with 14 bases between them. Germline lookup yields CDR1 GTSNPN and CDR2 SVGIG (reference sequence). CDR3 sequence reads: CAWEHGARDTQYF. CDR3 coding DNA: TGTGCCTGGGAACATGGCGCCCGAGATACGCAGTATTTT.

This clonotype was observed a handful of times. This chain links TRBV6-6 with TRBJ2-3, with 10 bases matching TRBD1. With 4 bases clipped from V and 2 bases from J, the junction kept 21 bases outside the gene matches. The length of the CDR3 is 21 residues. From germline, CDR1 is MNHNY and CDR2 SVGAGI (reference sequence). The CDR3 sequence is CASSSGSPGQGKWWDTDTQYF. As DNA, the CDR3 is TGTGCCAGCAGTTCTGGCTCACCGGGACAGGGGAAATGGTGGGACACAGATACGCAGTATTTT.

This clonotype was detected ten times or more. This chain links TRBV2 with TRBJ1-1; the match to TRBD1 covers 7 bases. The junction had 4 bases not matched to a gene; V was cut back by 2 bases and J by 1 base. This CDR3 has 15 residues. Germline CDR1 reads SNHLY; CDR2 reads FYNNEI. This CDR3 reads CASSEQGGRNTEAFF. Written as DNA, the CDR3 is TGTGCCAGCAGTGAACAGGGGGGCAGGAACACTGAAGCTTTCTTT.

This clonotype was counted ten times or more. This chain connects TRBV3-1 to TRBJ2-1; D possibly matches TRBD1 or TRBD2 (6 bases each). In germline, CDR1 is LGHDT, CDR2 YNNKEL (reference sequence). V dropped 2 bases and J dropped 3 bases, with 17 bases sitting between them. The CDR3 spans 17 residues. In DNA form, the CDR3 reads TGTGCCAGCAGCCAAAGTGGAAAGGGGGGAGGCTACAATGAGCAGTTCTTC. Its protein product is CASSQSGKGGGYNEQFF.

This clonotype was detected ten times or more. The chain joins TRBV5-1 to TRBJ1-1; 9 positions match TRBD1. V gave up 3 bases and J gave up 6 bases; unmatched junction bases: 9. CDR3 length equals 15 residues. Germline V gene data show CDR1 as SGHRS and CDR2 as YFSETQ. CDR3 protein: CASSSRTGDSAEAFF. Here the CDR3 DNA reads TGCGCCAGCAGCTCCAGGACAGGGGACTCCGCTGAAGCTTTCTTT.

This clonotype has ten or more counts. The chain joins TRBV5-1 to TRBJ2-1, with no clear D. Trimming took off 0 bases at V and 9 bases at J, with 13 bases between the two ends. This CDR3 spans 14 amino acids. Germline CDR1 is SGHRS and CDR2 is YFSETQ. This CDR3 reads CASSLGADSSEQFF. CDR3 DNA: TGCGCCAGCAGCTTGGGGGCGGATTCGAGTGAGCAGTTCTTC.

The sample holds one count of this clonotype. The rearrangement links TRBV28 to TRBJ2-1; D may be TRBD1 or TRBD2 (5 bases each). This CDR3 has 15 residues. V lost 2 bases and J 0 bases, leaving 8 bases between the germline ends. Germline V lookup: CDR1 MDHEN, CDR2 SYDVKM. The chain's CDR3 is CASSLRGRSYNEQFF. DNA for the CDR3: TGTGCCAGCAGTTTACGGGGACGCTCCTACAATGAGCAGTTCTTC. The full variable domain, its missing parts supplied by reference TRBV28 and TRBJ2-1, is DVKVTQSSRYLVKRTGEKVFLECVQDMDHENMFWYRQDPGLGLRLIYFSYDVKMKEKGDIPEGYSVSREKKERFSLILESASTNQTSMYLCASSLRGRSYNEQFFGPGTRLTVL.

This clonotype was observed many times. The gene calls are TRBV29-1 and TRBJ1-1; 7 nucleotides match TRBD1. V was clipped by 7 bases and J by 3 bases; unmatched bases: 8. Germline V gene lookup returns CDR1 SQVTM and CDR2 ANQGSEA. The CDR3 totals 13 residues. The CDR3 DNA follows: TGCAGCGCTGAGGGGGCTAAGGACACTGAAGCTTTCTTT. Translated: CSAEGAKDTEAFF.

This clonotype was counted ten times or more. The chain has TRBV15 and TRBJ2-2; D gene unclear. V was shortened by 1 base and J by 4 bases, with 7 bases between the two germline ends. Germline CDR1 reads LNHNV; CDR2 reads YYDKDF (reference sequence). The CDR3 contains 14 residues. CDR3 nucleotides: TGTGCCACCAGCAGAGCCAGATCCACCGGGGAGCTGTTTTTT. Protein sequence: CATSRARSTGELFF. The complete variable domain, with remaining parts taken from reference TRBV15 and TRBJ2-2, reads DAMVIQNPRYQVTQFGKPVTLSCSQTLNHNVMYWYQQKSSQAPKLLFHYYDKDFNNEADTPDNFQSRRPNTSFCFLDIRSPGLGDTAMYLCATSRARSTGELFFGEGSRLTVL.